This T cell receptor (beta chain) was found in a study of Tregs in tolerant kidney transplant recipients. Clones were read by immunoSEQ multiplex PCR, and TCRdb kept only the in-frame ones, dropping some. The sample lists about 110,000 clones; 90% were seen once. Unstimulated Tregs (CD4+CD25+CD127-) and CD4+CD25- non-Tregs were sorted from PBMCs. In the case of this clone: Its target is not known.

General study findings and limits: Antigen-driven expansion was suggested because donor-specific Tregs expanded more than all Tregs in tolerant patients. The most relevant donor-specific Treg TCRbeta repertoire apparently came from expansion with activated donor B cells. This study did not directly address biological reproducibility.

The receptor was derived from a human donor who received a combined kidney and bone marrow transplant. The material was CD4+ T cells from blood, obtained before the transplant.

The CDR3 region has the DNA TGCGCCAGCAGCTTGGGGACTAGCGGGGGGACCTTCCAAGAGACCCAGTACTTC. Its protein is CASSLGTSGGTFQETQYF. The chain carries TRBV5-1 and TRBJ2-5, with 14 bases fitting TRBD2. V lost 0 bases, J lost 1 base, and 5 bases stayed unmatched. The germline V gene encodes CDR1 SGHRS and CDR2 YFSETQ. The CDR3 loop spans 18 amino acids.